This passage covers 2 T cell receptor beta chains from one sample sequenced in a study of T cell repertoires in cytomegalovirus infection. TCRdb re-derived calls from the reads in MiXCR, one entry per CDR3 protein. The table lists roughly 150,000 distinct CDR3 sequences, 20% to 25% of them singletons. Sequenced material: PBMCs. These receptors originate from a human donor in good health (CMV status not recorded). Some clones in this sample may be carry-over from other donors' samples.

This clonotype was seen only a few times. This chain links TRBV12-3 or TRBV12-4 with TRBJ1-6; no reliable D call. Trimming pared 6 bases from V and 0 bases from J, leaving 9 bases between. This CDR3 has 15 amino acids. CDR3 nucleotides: TGTGCCAGCAGGGGTTCGAGCTCCTATAATTCACCCCTCCACTTT. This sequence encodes CASRGSSSYNSPLHF.

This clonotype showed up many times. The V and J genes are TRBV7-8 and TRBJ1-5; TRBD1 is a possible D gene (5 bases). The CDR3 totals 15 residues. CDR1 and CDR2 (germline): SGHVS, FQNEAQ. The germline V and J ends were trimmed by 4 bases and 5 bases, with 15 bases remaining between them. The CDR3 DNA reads TGTGCCAGCAGCTCAGGGCAGACAATTGATCAGCCCCAGCATTTT. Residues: CASSSGQTIDQPQHF.